This is a list of T cell receptor beta chains from one sample in a study of blood T cells in healthy people across ages. TCRdb redid the calling of the 5' RACE reads with MiXCR, one entry per CDR3 protein. The data contain more than 650,000 distinct CDR3 sequences, 22% of them singletons. Specimen: blood. Receptors were obtained from a man between 70 and 80 years old in good health. Both conserved end residues are part of each CDR3. The D gene is left open where the match is weak. Some rows have no size entry. The others give once, few or many, or a class for an expanded clone.

abundance: .
v_gene: TRBV9
d_gene: .
j_gene: TRBJ1-6
CDR3nt: TGTGCCAGCAGCGTAGGGAAATCACCCCTCCACTTT
CDR3aa: CASSVGKSPLHF

abundance: .
v_gene: TRBV20-1
d_gene: .
j_gene: TRBJ1-2
CDR3nt: TGCAGTGCCACAAAAGAGGGTACCCGCTATGGCTACACCTTC
CDR3aa: CSATKEGTRYGYTF

abundance: .
v_gene: TRBV7-2
d_gene: TRBD2
j_gene: TRBJ2-7
CDR3nt: TGTGCCAGCAGCTCACACCAGAGGGAGGGCCGCGTCTTC
CDR3aa: CASSSHQREGRVF

abundance: .
v_gene: TRBV5-1
d_gene: TRBD2
j_gene: TRBJ2-7
CDR3nt: TGCGCCAGCAGCTTTCTAGCGGGGGAAACCTACGAGCAGTACTTC
CDR3aa: CASSFLAGETYEQYF

abundance: .
v_gene: TRBV28
d_gene: .
j_gene: TRBJ1-5
CDR3nt: TGTGCCAGCAGTTTATATGGGACGTATAGCAATCAGCCCCAGCATTTT
CDR3aa: CASSLYGTYSNQPQHF

abundance: .
v_gene: TRBV20-1
d_gene: .
j_gene: TRBJ1-2
CDR3nt: TGCAGTGCCAAGACAGAGAGGGGCTATGGCTACACCTTC
CDR3aa: CSAKTERGYGYTF

abundance: few
v_gene: TRBV19
d_gene: .
j_gene: TRBJ2-4
CDR3nt: TGTGCCAGTTCCCCGACAGGCGACGTGGACATTCAGTACTTC
CDR3aa: CASSPTGDVDIQYF

abundance: few
v_gene: TRBV12-3/TRBV12-4
d_gene: TRBD1
j_gene: TRBJ2-7
CDR3nt: TGTGCCAGCAGATTCGGGACAGGGGATCCCGAGCAGTACTTC
CDR3aa: CASRFGTGDPEQYF

abundance: .
v_gene: TRBV12-3/TRBV12-4
d_gene: .
j_gene: TRBJ2-7
CDR3nt: TGTGCCAGCAGGCCATCTCAGGGATCCTACGAGCAGTACTTC
CDR3aa: CASRPSQGSYEQYF

abundance: .
v_gene: TRBV5-6
d_gene: .
j_gene: TRBJ2-5
CDR3nt: TGTGCCAGCAGCTTGGCAGGGTCGAGGGGAAACCTCCAAGAGACCCAGTACTTC
CDR3aa: CASSLAGSRGNLQETQYF

abundance: .
v_gene: TRBV5-1
d_gene: TRBD1
j_gene: TRBJ2-1
CDR3nt: TGCGCCAGCAGCTGGCCCCGACGGACAGGGGTGGTATACAATGAGCAGTTCTTC
CDR3aa: CASSWPRRTGVVYNEQFF

abundance: .
v_gene: TRBV7-2
d_gene: .
j_gene: TRBJ2-1
CDR3nt: TGTGCCAGCAGCTTGGCTGGAGGACCAATTAATGAGCAGTTCTTC
CDR3aa: CASSLAGGPINEQFF

abundance: few
v_gene: TRBV27
d_gene: .
j_gene: TRBJ1-3
CDR3nt: TGTGCCAGCAGTCCACTGACACAGTCACTGAGAAACACCATATATTTT
CDR3aa: CASSPLTQSLRNTIYF

abundance: few
v_gene: TRBV6-1
d_gene: .
j_gene: TRBJ1-2
CDR3nt: TGTGCCAGCAGTGATATCCGTGGCTACACCTTC
CDR3aa: CASSDIRGYTF

abundance: .
v_gene: TRBV7-2
d_gene: .
j_gene: TRBJ2-5
CDR3nt: TGTGCCAGCAGCTCCCAATCCCTTGACGGGACCCAGTACTTC
CDR3aa: CASSSQSLDGTQYF

abundance: .
v_gene: TRBV29-1
d_gene: TRBD2
j_gene: TRBJ2-7
CDR3nt: TGCAGCGTACGGACTAGCATAGACACACCGGGGTACTTC
CDR3aa: CSVRTSIDTPGYF

abundance: .
v_gene: TRBV9
d_gene: .
j_gene: TRBJ2-7
CDR3nt: TGTGCCAGCAGCGTAGAGTTGAGATCCGAGCAGTACTTC
CDR3aa: CASSVELRSEQYF

abundance: few
v_gene: TRBV11-2
d_gene: .
j_gene: TRBJ1-1
CDR3nt: TGTGCCAGCAGCTTAGTACCAGGGTCCGTGAGTGAAGCTTTCTTT
CDR3aa: CASSLVPGSVSEAFF

abundance: .
v_gene: TRBV20-1
d_gene: .
j_gene: TRBJ2-3
CDR3nt: TGCAGTGCCAGAGGACCAGCCGATGCGCAGTATTTT
CDR3aa: CSARGPADAQYF

abundance: .
v_gene: TRBV20-1
d_gene: .
j_gene: TRBJ1-2
CDR3nt: TGCAGTGCCATGGCGGACGGGAACTATGGCTACACCTTC
CDR3aa: CSAMADGNYGYTF

abundance: few
v_gene: TRBV6-2/TRBV6-3
d_gene: .
j_gene: TRBJ2-5
CDR3nt: TGTGCCAGCAGTTCCGGGACTGCCGTGGACACCCAGTACTTC
CDR3aa: CASSSGTAVDTQYF

abundance: few
v_gene: TRBV20-1
d_gene: .
j_gene: TRBJ1-1
CDR3nt: TGCAGTGCTAGTGTCCAGGTCCGAGCTTTCTTT
CDR3aa: CSASVQVRAFF

abundance: few
v_gene: TRBV7-9
d_gene: TRBD2
j_gene: TRBJ2-1
CDR3nt: TGTGCCAGCAGCTTAGCTAAGAGCGGGAGAGATGAGCAGTTCTTC
CDR3aa: CASSLAKSGRDEQFF

abundance: .
v_gene: TRBV5-5
d_gene: TRBD1
j_gene: TRBJ2-1
CDR3nt: TGTGCCAGCAGCTTGTTCGATCGGACAGGGCCTATCAATGAGCAGTTCTTC
CDR3aa: CASSLFDRTGPINEQFF

abundance: .
v_gene: TRBV3-1
d_gene: .
j_gene: TRBJ2-7
CDR3nt: TGTGCCAGCAGCCAAGCTCGGGACGGCTACGAGCAGTACTTC
CDR3aa: CASSQARDGYEQYF

abundance: .
v_gene: TRBV20-1
d_gene: .
j_gene: TRBJ1-3
CDR3nt: TGCAGTGCCCAAGGGGCGCCGGGAAACACCATATATTTT
CDR3aa: CSAQGAPGNTIYF

abundance: few
v_gene: TRBV7-8
d_gene: .
j_gene: TRBJ2-5
CDR3nt: TGTGCCAGCAGCTTAGCGGGACCGAGAGGGGAGACCCAGTACTTC
CDR3aa: CASSLAGPRGETQYF

abundance: .
v_gene: TRBV20-1
d_gene: .
j_gene: TRBJ1-4
CDR3nt: TGCAGTGCTAGAGATTTTGTTTCGGCTAATGAAAAACTGTTTTTT
CDR3aa: CSARDFVSANEKLFF

abundance: many
v_gene: TRBV20-1
d_gene: .
j_gene: TRBJ2-4
CDR3nt: TGCAGTGCTAGAGATATGGGTAGCAGTTTAGGCAAAAACATTCAGTACTTC
CDR3aa: CSARDMGSSLGKNIQYF

abundance: many
v_gene: TRBV7-6
d_gene: .
j_gene: TRBJ2-7
CDR3nt: TGTGCCAGCAGGCCTTATGGACAGTCCTACGAGCAGTACTTC
CDR3aa: CASRPYGQSYEQYF

abundance: few
v_gene: TRBV5-1
d_gene: TRBD1
j_gene: TRBJ2-3
CDR3nt: TGCGCCAGCAGCTCGGTACGACAGGGGATTACTAGCACAGATACGCAGTATTTT
CDR3aa: CASSSVRQGITSTDTQYF

abundance: .
v_gene: TRBV20-1
d_gene: TRBD2
j_gene: TRBJ2-1
CDR3nt: TGCAGTGCTCCCATTAGCGGGGCCTCCTACAATGAGCAGTTCTTC
CDR3aa: CSAPISGASYNEQFF

abundance: .
v_gene: TRBV7-9
d_gene: .
j_gene: TRBJ2-2
CDR3nt: TGTGCCAGCAGCTCCGTCGGCGCCGGGGAGCTGTTTTTT
CDR3aa: CASSSVGAGELFF

abundance: .
v_gene: TRBV27
d_gene: .
j_gene: TRBJ1-5
CDR3nt: TGTGCCAGCAGTTCGGCGGGGTCGAGCAATCAGCCCCAGCATTTT
CDR3aa: CASSSAGSSNQPQHF

abundance: many
v_gene: TRBV7-2
d_gene: TRBD1
j_gene: TRBJ1-5
CDR3nt: TGTGCCAGCAGCTTAGGGACAGGTCAGCCCCAGCATTTT
CDR3aa: CASSLGTGQPQHF

abundance: few
v_gene: TRBV20-1
d_gene: TRBD2
j_gene: TRBJ2-5
CDR3nt: TGCAGTGCTCCGACGGGGGGGGGCGATATGGAGACCCAGTACTTC
CDR3aa: CSAPTGGGDMETQYF

abundance: .
v_gene: TRBV5-1
d_gene: .
j_gene: TRBJ2-6
CDR3nt: TGCGCCAGCAGCTTTGGGGACTCTGGGGCCAACGTCCAGACTTTC
CDR3aa: CASSFGDSGANVQTF

abundance: .
v_gene: TRBV5-1
d_gene: TRBD1
j_gene: TRBJ2-4
CDR3nt: TGCGCCAGCAGGAACTTCGACAGGGAATGGAACATTCAGTACTTC
CDR3aa: CASRNFDREWNIQYF

abundance: few
v_gene: TRBV7-8
d_gene: .
j_gene: TRBJ1-1
CDR3nt: TGTGCCAGCAGCCTAGCGGGCAGGTTTGAAGCTTTCTTT
CDR3aa: CASSLAGRFEAFF

abundance: .
v_gene: TRBV6-5
d_gene: .
j_gene: TRBJ1-3
CDR3nt: TGTGCCAGCAGTTACGGCCGGGGGTCTGGAAACACCATATGTTTT
CDR3aa: CASSYGRGSGNTICF

abundance: few
v_gene: TRBV28
d_gene: .
j_gene: TRBJ2-5
CDR3nt: TGTGCCAGCAGTTTACCGGGACATTACCAAGAGACCCAGTACTTC
CDR3aa: CASSLPGHYQETQYF

abundance: .
v_gene: TRBV24-1
d_gene: .
j_gene: TRBJ1-1
CDR3nt: TGTGCCACCAGCCCTAACGACAGGAGCAGCACTGAAGCTTTCTTT
CDR3aa: CATSPNDRSSTEAFF

abundance: many
v_gene: TRBV3-1
d_gene: .
j_gene: TRBJ2-3
CDR3nt: TGTGCCAGCAGCCAAGAAGAGGTTACGCAGTATTTT
CDR3aa: CASSQEEVTQYF

abundance: .
v_gene: TRBV7-9
d_gene: .
j_gene: TRBJ1-3
CDR3nt: TGTGCCAGCAGCTTAGCTGCGGCTGGAAACACCATATATTTT
CDR3aa: CASSLAAAGNTIYF

abundance: .
v_gene: TRBV12-3/TRBV12-4
d_gene: .
j_gene: TRBJ1-3
CDR3nt: TGTGCCAGCAGCTTCACCCTAGGGGCGAACACCATATATTTT
CDR3aa: CASSFTLGANTIYF

abundance: .
v_gene: TRBV7-2
d_gene: .
j_gene: TRBJ1-1
CDR3nt: TGTGCCAGCAGCGAAAGTGGACCGAACACTGAAGCTTTCTTT
CDR3aa: CASSESGPNTEAFF

abundance: .
v_gene: TRBV20-1
d_gene: .
j_gene: TRBJ2-7
CDR3nt: TGCAGTGCTAGTTGGATCTCCTACGAGCAGTACTTC
CDR3aa: CSASWISYEQYF